This T cell receptor beta chain stems from a study of cytomegalovirus exposure and HLA in healthy donors. This CDR3 contains 16 residues. Germline V CDR1 and CDR2: SGHRS, YFSETQ. Trimming left V 0 bases short and J 0 bases short, with 10 bases between. PCR primers comprised 60 Vbeta and 13 Jbeta primers. Method: immunoSEQ multiplex PCR; TCRdb's copy keeps in-frame clones and lacks some. The sample yields fewer than 200,000 clones, approximately 81% seen once. The source of this sequence is a woman in her 30s in good health and CMV-seronegative. The sample was PBMCs. The V and J genes are TRBV5-1 and TRBJ1-5, with D unclear. The CDR3 reads CASSLAPGNSNQPQHF. The CDR3 coding sequence is TGCGCCAGCAGCTTGGCCCCGGGTAATAGCAATCAGCCCCAGCATTTT. Full variable domain (remainder filled in from reference TRBV5-1 and TRBJ1-5): KAGVTQTPRYLIKTRGQQVTLSCSPISGHRSVSWYQQTPGQGLQFLFEYFSETQRNKGNFPGRFSGRQFSNSRSEMNVSTLELGDSALYLCASSLAPGNSNQPQHFGDGTRLSIL.